The 3 T cell receptor beta chains in this list originate from one sample, sequenced in a study of CD8 T cells in cerebrospinal fluid in Alzheimer's disease. TCRdb re-called the 10x single-cell sequencing reads, yielding one record per CDR3 amino acid sequence without DNA. The ten most abundant clones cover about 10% of a sample with over a thousand distinct CDR3 sequences. The sequenced sample consisted of cerebrospinal fluid. Source of these receptors: a human donor with mild cognitive impairment.

This clonotype ranks as large in terms of frequency. The chain employs TRBV6-5 and TRBJ2-3; TCRdb picks TRBD1, but there is no DNA to check that call. Germline CDR1 and CDR2: MNHEY and SVGAGI. CDR3 length: 13 amino acids. Here the CDR3 reads CASMRQATDTQYF.

This clonotype registers medium-sized (0.01 to 0.1%) by frequency. The rearrangement links TRBV6-5 to TRBJ2-6; the TCRdb D gene call, TRBD1, has no DNA to confirm it. CDR3 length equals 16 residues. Germline assignment: CDR1 MNHEY and CDR2 SVGAGI. The CDR3 reads CASSRQGPTGANVLTF.

This clonotype is medium-sized by frequency. This rearrangement joins TRBV6-1 to TRBJ2-7; TCRdb returns TRBD1, unconfirmable since there is no DNA. Germline assignment: CDR1 MNHNS and CDR2 SASEGT. This CDR3 is 18 amino acids long. The CDR3: CASSEWTGTGSRSYEQYF.